The 23 T cell receptor beta chains below all came from one sample that was sequenced in a study of early T cells in non-severe SARS-CoV-2 infection. TCRdb re-called the 5' RACE reads with MiXCR, one entry per CDR3 protein. In the table there are tens of thousands of distinct CDR3 sequences, roughly 12% of which are singletons. The material sequenced was whole blood. These receptors all stem from an adult who was a healthcare worker with PCR-confirmed SARS-CoV-2 infection or an uninfected control (not recorded which).

This clonotype was seen repeatedly, ten times or more. This chain links TRBV20-1 with TRBJ2-4; D call uncertain. This CDR3 is 13 amino acids long. V lost 6 bases, J lost 0 bases, and 9 bases lay in between. Germline lookup yields CDR1 DFQATT and CDR2 SNEGSKA (reference sequence). The CDR3 DNA reads TGCAGTGCAAAAGCTTCAGCCAAAAACATTCAGTACTTC. Its translation: CSAKASAKNIQYF.

This sequence joins TRBV5-1 and TRBJ2-7, with 10 bases aligning to TRBD2. The germline gives CDR1 SGHRS, CDR2 YFSETQ. This CDR3 has 14 amino acids. The V gene end was trimmed by 5 bases and the J gene end by 2 bases; junction bases not matched to a gene: 4. As DNA, the CDR3 is TGCGCCAGCAGTGAACTAGCGGGAACCTACGAGCAGTACTTC. The encoded protein is CASSELAGTYEQYF.

In this sample, this clonotype turned up a few times. The rearrangement links TRBV24-1 to TRBJ2-1; 8 bases map to TRBD2. The CDR3 runs 17 residues. V trimming: 9 bases; J trimming: 3 bases; junction bases outside the gene matches: 15. CDR1 and CDR2 from the germline V gene are KGHDR and SFDVKD. The CDR3 DNA reads as TGTGCCACCTCCCCGGCGAGCGGGAGAATCGGCTACAATGAGCAGTTCTTC. It is translated as CATSPASGRIGYNEQFF.

This clonotype occurred a few times. The chain carries TRBV4-1 and TRBJ2-2; the match to TRBD2 covers 8 bases. With 1 base clipped from V and 5 bases from J, the junction kept 15 bases outside the gene matches. Germline values: CDR1 MGHRA, CDR2 YSYEKL. This CDR3 has 19 amino acids. CDR3 in DNA: TGCGCCAGCAGCCAAGTCCCGCTGGGAGCGGGAGTAGGGACCGGGGAGCTGTTTTTT. Protein sequence: CASSQVPLGAGVGTGELFF.

The chain is built from TRBV7-2 and TRBJ2-1; no clear D. CDR3 length equals 11 residues. V was shortened by 5 bases and J by 14 bases, with 13 bases between the two germline ends. CDR1 and CDR2 (germline): SGHTA, FQGNSA. Written as DNA, the CDR3 is TGTGCCAGCAGCCCCGGCGGTACGGAGTTCTTC. Translating gives CASSPGGTEFF.

Only a few counts were recorded for this clonotype. The chain recombines TRBV2 with TRBJ1-3; D perhaps matches TRBD1 (6 bases). The CDR3 length is 14 residues. V was shortened by 4 bases and J by 0 bases, with 7 bases between the two germline ends. Germline assignment: CDR1 SNHLY and CDR2 FYNNEI. In DNA, the CDR3 is TGTGCCAGCAGTGGACAGGACTCTGGAAACACCATATATTTT. It translates to CASSGQDSGNTIYF.

This clonotype was counted at least ten times. The rearrangement links TRBV20-1 to TRBJ2-2; 9 positions match TRBD2. The CDR3 has 14 amino acids. The V segment lost 2 bases and the J segment 6 bases; nucleotides outside the gene matches: 4. Per germline, CDR1 DFQATT and CDR2 SNEGSKA (reference sequence). The CDR3 spells CSARIAGEAGELFF. The CDR3 bases are TGCAGTGCTAGAATAGCGGGAGAGGCCGGGGAGCTGTTTTTT.

This clonotype came up a few times. The chain recombines TRBV27 with TRBJ1-1; the D is unclear. The V gene lost 0 bases and the J gene lost 0 bases, with 8 bases spanning the gap. Germline CDR1 is MNHEY and CDR2 is SMNVEV (reference sequence). CDR3 length: 15 amino acids. CDR3 DNA sequence: TGTGCCAGCAGTTTATCAACAGCTATGAACACTGAAGCTTTCTTT. Translating it yields CASSLSTAMNTEAFF.

This clonotype has a handful of counts. The chain has TRBV20-1 and TRBJ1-1, with a tentative D call TRBD1 (5 bases). V gave up 1 base and J gave up 1 base, with 7 bases separating them. Germline CDR1 and CDR2: DFQATT and SNEGSKA (reference sequence). This CDR3 has 13 amino acids. The CDR3 nucleotides are TGCAGTGCTAGAGCTGGGGGGAACACTGAAGCTTTCTTT. Amino acids: CSARAGGNTEAFF.

V usage is TRBV11-2 and J usage is TRBJ2-2, with a tentative D call TRBD2 (6 bases). Trimming stripped 4 bases from V and 11 bases from J, with 17 bases between. This CDR3 is 14 amino acids long. In germline, CDR1 is SGHAT, CDR2 FQNNGV. The CDR3: CASSYGTATYELFF. For the CDR3, the DNA is TGTGCCAGCAGCTACGGGACTGCTACATATGAGCTGTTTTTT.

This clonotype was detected only a few times. The gene calls are TRBV6-2 or TRBV6-3 and TRBJ2-3; 8 bases map to TRBD2. The V gene's germline CDR1 is MNHEY and CDR2 SVGEGT. V dropped 7 bases and J dropped 4; count of bases not matched to a gene: 13. CDR3 length equals 16 residues. CDR3 nucleotide sequence: TGTGCCAGCACCCTACGGGTAGCGGGATGGCCAGATACGCAGTATTTT. Translating it yields CASTLRVAGWPDTQYF.

Comment on this clonotype: This may come from a read error, since a much larger clone is one base off. The gene calls are TRBV12-3 or TRBV12-4 and TRBJ1-5; TRBD1 is a possible D gene (5 bases). There are 14 residues in the CDR3. Trimming pared 6 bases from V and 4 bases from J, leaving 13 bases between. CDR3 in DNA: TGTGCCAGCAGCGGACACTATAGGAATCAGCCCCAGCATTTT. This codes for CASSGHYRNQPQHF.

This clonotype was seen a handful of times. This rearrangement joins TRBV6-5 to TRBJ2-2; 8 bases are shared with TRBD2. The CDR3 totals 15 residues. The ends lost 3 bases at V and 4 bases at J; junction bases unmatched: 4. Germline V gene data show CDR1 as MNHEY and CDR2 as SVGAGI. CDR3 residues: CASSYAGGPTGELFF. The CDR3 DNA sequence: TGTGCCAGCAGTTATGCGGGAGGACCCACCGGGGAGCTGTTTTTT.

This chain joins TRBV10-3 and TRBJ2-3; D is perhaps TRBD1 or TRBD2 (5 bases each). The CDR3 has 12 residues. Germline assignment: CDR1 ENHRY and CDR2 SYGVKD. Trimming removed 7 bases at V and 4 bases at J, with 9 bases between. CDR3 amino acids: CAINGAADTQYF. The CDR3 region has the DNA TGTGCCATCAACGGGGCAGCAGATACGCAGTATTTT.

This clonotype has a handful of counts. V usage is TRBV20-1 and J usage is TRBJ2-3; TRBD2 is a possible D gene (6 bases). The germline gives CDR1 DFQATT, CDR2 SNEGSKA (reference sequence). V lost 6 bases and J lost 2, with 18 bases in between. This CDR3 has 15 amino acids. CDR3 in DNA: TGCAGTGCGGGCGTTGGAGGGCCTGTCACAGATACGCAGTATTTT. Translation: CSAGVGGPVTDTQYF.

This clonotype appeared many times. This CDR3 is CASSVDPSSYEQYF. The CDR3 region has the DNA TGTGCCAGCAGCGTAGACCCAAGCTCCTACGAGCAGTACTTC. The chain is built from TRBV9 and TRBJ2-7; D gene uncertain. The CDR3 covers 14 residues. Trimming removed 0 bases from V and 0 bases from J, with 7 bases in between. Germline values: CDR1 SGDLS, CDR2 YYNGEE.

The chain couples TRBV5-1 to TRBJ2-7, with TRBD1 identical over 8 bases. V shed 4 bases and J 1 base; nucleotides not matched to a gene: 13. The CDR3 spans 17 residues. Germline CDR1 is SGHRS and CDR2 is YFSETQ. The DNA of the CDR3 is TGCGCCAGCAGCCCAAGACAGGGGAGGCGACCTTCCTACGAGCAGTACTTC. This encodes CASSPRQGRRPSYEQYF.

The J gene is TRBJ2-7, the V gene TRBV20-1, with D perhaps being TRBD1 or TRBD2 (6 bases each). V was trimmed by 5 bases and J by 6 bases, leaving 23 bases between them. The CDR3 consists of 15 residues. Germline CDR1 reads DFQATT; CDR2 reads SNEGSKA (reference sequence). CDR3 sequence (DNA): TGCAGTGCTGGTCCCCCCGGGGGCGCGCTCTCCGAGCAGTACTTC. Its translation is CSAGPPGGALSEQYF.

The J gene is TRBJ2-1, the V gene TRBV5-1; 7 bases map to TRBD2. J gave up 9 bases and V 3 bases, and 6 bases lay outside the gene matches. CDR3 length: 13 amino acids. The germline gives CDR1 SGHRS, CDR2 YFSETQ. The CDR3: CASSSDPSGEQFF. CDR3 bases: TGCGCCAGCAGCTCGGATCCTAGCGGTGAGCAGTTCTTC. Combining the CDR3 with reference TRBV5-1 and TRBJ2-1 gives the whole variable domain KAGVTQTPRYLIKTRGQQVTLSCSPISGHRSVSWYQQTPGQGLQFLFEYFSETQRNKGNFPGRFSGRQFSNSRSEMNVSTLELGDSALYLCASSSDPSGEQFFGPGTRLTVL.

This clonotype occurred many times. The J gene is TRBJ1-1, the V gene TRBV12-3 or TRBV12-4; a possible D gene is TRBD1 (5 bases). This CDR3 region has 14 residues. V lost 4 bases and J lost 6, with 15 bases in between. CDR3 residues: CASSWAGKRSEAFF. DNA for the CDR3: TGTGCCAGCAGTTGGGCAGGGAAGAGGTCTGAAGCTTTCTTT.

The V gene is TRBV20-1, the J gene TRBJ2-5, with 7 nucleotides matching TRBD1. Per germline, CDR1 DFQATT and CDR2 SNEGSKA (reference sequence). The CDR3 consists of 14 residues. The V and J ends lost 5 bases and 2 bases, in that order; junction bases with no gene match: 8. Here the CDR3 DNA reads TGCAGTGCTGCCCGGGACAGATCGCAAGAGACCCAGTACTTC. It is translated as CSAARDRSQETQYF.

The chain has TRBV4-2 and TRBJ1-5; D unclear. Germline assignment: CDR1 LGHNA and CDR2 YNFKEQ. This CDR3 spans 17 amino acids. V was shortened by 0 bases and J by 0 bases, with 12 bases between the two germline ends. CDR3 sequence: CASSQDRGFNSNQPQHF. The CDR3 DNA follows: TGTGCCAGCAGCCAAGATCGGGGATTTAATAGCAATCAGCCCCAGCATTTT.

This clonotype has more than one count but fewer than ten. The rearrangement uses TRBV7-8 and TRBJ1-3; 9 bases are shared with TRBD1. V was clipped by 5 bases and J by 7 bases; unmatched bases: 9. This CDR3 has 15 residues. Germline V lookup: CDR1 SGHVS, CDR2 FQNEAQ. The CDR3 spells CASSRSGTGRNTIYF. CDR3 in DNA: TGTGCCAGCAGCCGTTCCGGGACAGGGAGGAACACCATATATTTT.